Following are 28 T cell receptor beta chains from one sample sequenced in a study of monozygotic twins with inflammatory bowel disease. From its re-call of the 5' RACE reads, TCRdb lists each CDR3 protein once, without DNA. The repertoire table contains 300,000 to 400,000 distinct CDR3 sequences. The sequencing sample was made of blood. Receptors originate from a human donor with ulcerative colitis or Crohn's disease, or a healthy co-twin of an affected twin (not recorded which).

The V and J genes are TRBV6-1 and TRBJ2-7; TCRdb designates TRBD1, a call that cannot be tested without DNA. Germline V CDR1 and CDR2: MNHNS, SASEGT. This CDR3 is built from 14 residues. CDR3: CASSEDRGPYEQYF.

This chain uses TRBV7-6 with TRBJ2-2; no DNA is available, so the TRBD1 call from TCRdb remains unchecked. CDR1 SGHVS and CDR2 FNYEAQ come from the germline V gene. The CDR3 runs 16 residues. CDR3 residues: CASTGTGGLNTGELFF.

The CDR3 is CASSSFQGEEKLFF. V is TRBV28 and J is TRBJ1-4. The CDR3 runs to 14 residues. Germline V gene lookup returns CDR1 MDHEN and CDR2 SYDVKM.

The chain couples TRBV3-1 to TRBJ2-1; TCRdb indicates TRBD1, and absent DNA this call remains unverified. CDR3 length: 14 residues. Germline values: CDR1 LGHDT, CDR2 YNNKEL (reference sequence). The CDR3 sequence is CASSPRAGYNEQFF.

The V call is TRBV18, the J call TRBJ1-1; the TRBD1 assignment by TCRdb is unverifiable without DNA. The germline gives CDR1 KGHSH, CDR2 LQKENI. CDR3 length: 14 residues. The CDR3 sequence is CASSRRQATTEAFF.

The chain is built from TRBV6-5 and TRBJ2-5. The germline V gene encodes CDR1 MNHEY and CDR2 SVGAGI. The CDR3 consists of 16 residues. The CDR3 region is CASSYWGRHGQETQYF.

The rearrangement uses TRBV29-1 and TRBJ2-3; the TRBD1 assignment by TCRdb is unverifiable without DNA. Germline V gene lookup returns CDR1 SQVTM and CDR2 ANQGSEA. The CDR3 length is 16 residues. The CDR3 is CSVVTWLSQGYSTQYF.

The CDR3 loop reads CASSEGGQRNEKLFF. The chain links TRBV25-1 to TRBJ1-4; TCRdb lists TRBD1, though no DNA is available to test this call. Germline V gene data show CDR1 as MGHDK and CDR2 as SYGVNS. The length of the CDR3 is 15 residues.

V and J are TRBV5-5 and TRBJ2-3; there is no DNA to check the TCRdb D call of TRBD1. Germline V gene data show CDR1 as SGHKS and CDR2 as YYEKEE (reference sequence). CDR3 length: 15 residues. CDR3 loop: CASSFGGHSTDTQYF. Drawing the rest from reference TRBV5-5 and TRBJ2-3, the complete variable domain is DAGVTQSPTHLIKTRGQQVTLRCSPISGHKSVSWYQQVLGQGPQFIFQYYEKEERGRGNFPDRFSARQFPNYSSELNVNALLLGDSALYLCASSFGGHSTDTQYFGPGTRLTVL.

The V gene is TRBV11-2, the J gene TRBJ2-3; the TCRdb D gene call, TRBD2, has no DNA to confirm it. Germline V CDR1 and CDR2: SGHAT, FQNNGV. The CDR3 is 15 residues long. CDR3 protein: CASSLRLAGADTQYF.

The rearrangement uses TRBV29-1 and TRBJ2-1. Germline CDR1 is SQVTM and CDR2 is ANQGSEA. This CDR3 is 15 amino acids long. The CDR3 is CSVDWTDLGYNEQFF.

V usage is TRBV19 and J usage is TRBJ1-5; checking the TCRdb D call of TRBD1 is not possible without DNA. The V gene's germline CDR1 is LNHDA and CDR2 SQIVND (reference sequence). The CDR3 sequence is 15 residues long. CDR3: CASWARDSGNQPQHF.

The rearrangement uses TRBV20-1 and TRBJ2-3; TCRdb's D call of TRBD2 is untestable without DNA. Germline assignment: CDR1 DFQATT and CDR2 SNEGSKA (reference sequence). This CDR3 is built from 16 residues. CDR3 sequence reads: CSAQPSLASSTDTQYF.

The CDR3: CASSHEPGQRSYEQYF. The chain uses TRBV7-2 and TRBJ2-7; TCRdb picks TRBD1, but there is no DNA to check that call. CDR3 size: 16 residues. Germline lookup yields CDR1 SGHTA and CDR2 FQGNSA.

The V and J genes are TRBV20-1 and TRBJ2-5; as DNA is missing, the TRBD1 call by TCRdb cannot be tested. The CDR3 covers 17 residues. Per germline, CDR1 DFQATT and CDR2 SNEGSKA (reference sequence). The chain's CDR3 is CSAPSALPTRGGETQYF.

The rearrangement links TRBV12-3 or TRBV12-4 to TRBJ2-3. The CDR3 has 14 amino acids. CDR3 sequence reads: CASSPSKITDTQYF.

This sequence joins TRBV12-3 or TRBV12-4 and TRBJ1-2; the TRBD1 assignment by TCRdb is unverifiable without DNA. The CDR3 extends over 12 amino acids. The CDR3 sequence: CASSRGQVGYTF.

The chain uses TRBV12-3 or TRBV12-4 and TRBJ2-1; the TCRdb call, TRBD2, lacks DNA for checking. CDR3 size: 15 residues. This chain's CDR3 is CASTMGRGRYNEQFF.

CDR3 region: CAISGGNTIYF. The gene calls are TRBV10-3 and TRBJ1-3. This CDR3 region has 11 residues. Germline-derived CDR1 and CDR2 are ENHRY and SYGVKD.

The rearrangement links TRBV7-9 to TRBJ2-7. The germline V gene has CDR1 SEHNR and CDR2 FQNEAQ (reference sequence). The CDR3 has 14 amino acids. The CDR3 loop reads CASSSLSASYEQYF.

This chain connects TRBV5-1 to TRBJ2-1; TCRdb selects TRBD2, and the lack of DNA leaves this call unchecked. The CDR3 consists of 13 residues. CDR1 and CDR2 (germline): SGHRS, YFSETQ. CDR3 sequence: CASSYASGTSVFF.

The V and J genes are TRBV5-1 and TRBJ2-1. Germline V gene lookup returns CDR1 SGHRS and CDR2 YFSETQ. The CDR3 consists of 17 residues. CDR3 sequence: CASSLAPTGSSYNEQFF.

The chain links TRBV6-2 or TRBV6-3 to TRBJ1-1; TCRdb gives TRBD1 as the D gene, but with no DNA this cannot be confirmed. The CDR3 spans 13 residues. Germline V lookup: CDR1 MNHEY, CDR2 SVGEGT. CDR3 region: CAVEQGANTEAFF.

The V and J genes are TRBV5-1 and TRBJ2-1; TCRdb outputs TRBD2, but without DNA this stays unchecked. The CDR3 is made up of 16 amino acids. Germline CDR1 reads SGHRS; CDR2 reads YFSETQ. The CDR3: CASSLLAGAVYNEQFF.

The chain combines TRBV7-9 with TRBJ1-2; TCRdb indicates TRBD1, and absent DNA this call remains unverified. The CDR3 loop spans 15 amino acids. CDR1 and CDR2 from the germline V gene are SEHNR and FQNEAQ (reference sequence). The CDR3 here is CASSLVADSSGGYTF.

The J gene is TRBJ2-7, the V gene TRBV10-3. Germline V gene sequence: CDR1 ENHRY, CDR2 SYGVKD. The CDR3 sequence is 14 residues long. CDR3 region: CAISESKVLHEQYF.

V usage is TRBV5-6 and J usage is TRBJ2-6; TCRdb lists TRBD1, though no DNA is available to test this call. This CDR3 is built from 16 residues. The germline gives CDR1 SGHDT, CDR2 YYEEEE. CDR3 sequence reads: CASRTGISSGANVLTF.

This chain connects TRBV19 to TRBJ2-7. The length of the CDR3 is 13 residues. CDR1 and CDR2 from the germline V gene are LNHDA and SQIVND (reference sequence). CDR3 loop: CASSTQGGYEQYF.